This T cell receptor (beta chain) was captured by sequencing in a study of T-cell reconstitution after alpha-beta-depleted transplantation in children. Researchers prepared the TCRbeta library using unique molecular identifiers, the study reports. TCRdb re-called the PCR reads through MiXCR, storing one row per CDR3 protein. The repertoire holds fewer than 350,000 distinct CDR3 sequences, with 11% as singletons. This clonotype has at least ten counts. Germline V CDR1 and CDR2: MNHEY, SVGEGT. V dropped 2 bases and J dropped 2; count of bases not matched to a gene: 9. CDR3 length: 20 residues. The source is a male patient under 10 years old who had a stem cell transplant for chronic granulomatous disease, so the T cells may come from the graft donor. The sequencing here drew on peripheral blood, taken 180 days after TCRalphabeta/CD19-depleted stem cell transplant. V gene TRBV6-2 or TRBV6-3 combines with J gene TRBJ2-2; 15 bases agree with TRBD2. CDR3 region: CASSYPRTSGGASNTGELFF. CDR3 bases: TGTGCCAGCAGTTACCCCAGGACTAGCGGGGGGGCCTCCAACACCGGGGAGCTGTTTTTT.